These 20 T cell receptor beta chains were all obtained from the same sample, sequenced in a study of T cell responses to AZD1222 COVID-19 vaccine. Assay used: immunoSEQ multiplex PCR; TCRdb lists only in-frame clones, some missing. The sample gives about 79,000 clones, approximately 80% of which show up once; about 20% is in the top ten. The sample was peripheral blood, taken on day 0 of AZD1222 vaccination. These receptors originate from an adult in good health.

This chain uses TRBV6-5 with TRBJ1-1, with D tentatively TRBD1 (5 bases). There are 13 residues in the CDR3. Germline V gives CDR1 MNHEY, CDR2 SVGAGI. V gave up 5 bases and J gave up 1 base, with 8 bases separating them. The CDR3 DNA reads as TGTGCCAGCAGTCGGGGCGAGAACACTGAAGCTTTCTTT. It yields the protein CASSRGENTEAFF.

The chain combines TRBV10-3 with TRBJ2-3, with 9 bases that match TRBD2. From germline, CDR1 is ENHRY and CDR2 SYGVKD. The CDR3 spans 15 residues. V shed 3 bases, J shed 1 base, and the junction held 2 bases outside the gene matches. Here the CDR3 DNA reads TGTGCCATCAGTGAATTAGCGGGGGGCACAGATACGCAGTATTTT. Its protein is CAISELAGGTDTQYF.

This clone was recorded a few times. The chain carries TRBV2 and TRBJ1-5; no firm D call. V lost 6 bases to trimming and J lost 0 bases, with 9 bases between them. The germline V gene encodes CDR1 SNHLY and CDR2 FYNNEI. The CDR3 extends over 14 amino acids. CDR3 residues: CASSNLNSNQPQHF. CDR3 nucleotides: TGTGCCAGCAGCAACCTTAATAGCAATCAGCCCCAGCATTTT.

V is TRBV12-3 or TRBV12-4 and J is TRBJ1-3; TRBD1 might be the D (6 bases). V lost 7 bases and J 2 bases, leaving 9 bases between the germline ends. The CDR3 covers 13 residues. CDR3 sequence (DNA): TGTGCCAGCACCAACAGGGCTGGAAACACCATATATTTT. It yields the protein CASTNRAGNTIYF.

This chain joins TRBV2 and TRBJ1-5; 10 nucleotides align to TRBD1. This CDR3 region has 13 residues. Germline CDR1 is SNHLY and CDR2 is FYNNEI. The ends lost 6 bases at V and 7 bases at J; junction bases unmatched: 3. The chain's CDR3 is CASRDRGYQPQHF. DNA for the CDR3: TGTGCCAGCAGGGACAGGGGGTACCAGCCCCAGCATTTT.

This clone was observed a few times. J is TRBJ2-2 and V is TRBV2, with TRBD1 matching over 7 bases. With 2 bases clipped from V and 0 bases from J, the junction kept 0 bases outside the gene matches. This CDR3 spans 15 amino acids. Germline V CDR1 and CDR2: SNHLY, FYNNEI. The CDR3 loop is CASSEQGANTGELFF. CDR3 in DNA: TGTGCCAGCAGTGAACAGGGGGCGAACACCGGGGAGCTGTTTTTT.

The chain uses TRBV6-5 and TRBJ2-7; D unclear. CDR1 MNHEY and CDR2 SVGAGI come from the germline V gene. V was trimmed by 0 bases and J by 2 bases, leaving 8 bases between them. This CDR3 is 14 amino acids long. The CDR3 nucleotides are TGTGCCAGCAGTTACTCGGACCTAACCTACGAGCAGTACTTC. Translated: CASSYSDLTYEQYF.

The J gene is TRBJ1-2, the V gene TRBV7-8, with TRBD1 matching 7 bases. The J segment lost 7 bases and the V segment lost 5 bases, leaving 10 bases of the junction unmatched. Germline-derived CDR1 and CDR2 are SGHVS and FQNEAQ. This CDR3 has 14 residues. The CDR3 nucleotides read TGTGCCAGCAGCCTCGACAGGGCCAGAGGTGGCTACACCTTC. Protein product: CASSLDRARGGYTF.

V gene TRBV7-2 combines with J gene TRBJ2-2, with D perhaps being TRBD1 or TRBD2 (5 bases each). The CDR3 totals 13 residues. V was shortened by 1 base and J by 5 bases, with 5 bases between the two germline ends. Germline values: CDR1 SGHTA, CDR2 FQGNSA. CDR3: CASSLGGTGELFF. CDR3 nucleotides: TGTGCCAGCAGCTTAGGGGGGACCGGGGAGCTGTTTTTT. Based on the CDR3 plus reference TRBV7-2 and TRBJ2-2, the full variable domain is GAGVSQSPSNKVTEKGKDVELRCDPISGHTALYWYRQSLGQGLEFLIYFQGNSAPDKSGLPSDRFSAERTGGSVSTLTIQRTQQEDSAVYLCASSLGGTGELFFGEGSRLTVL.

The rearrangement joins TRBV9 to TRBJ2-1; 12 positions match TRBD2. The germline gives CDR1 SGDLS, CDR2 YYNGEE. This CDR3 spans 17 amino acids. The junction had 8 bases not matched to a gene; V was cut back by 4 bases and J by 3 bases. CDR3 loop: CASSPGLAGGLYNEQFF. CDR3 DNA sequence: TGTGCCAGCAGCCCAGGTCTAGCGGGAGGGCTCTACAATGAGCAGTTCTTC.

The chain couples TRBV19 to TRBJ2-6; no firm D call. V gave up 8 bases and J gave up 2 bases, with 19 bases separating them. Germline V gene data show CDR1 as LNHDA and CDR2 as SQIVND (reference sequence). CDR3 length equals 17 residues. As DNA, the CDR3 is TGTGCCAGTTCCCCCGGACCCAGGATAACTGGGGCCAACGTCCTGACTTTC. Protein: CASSPGPRITGANVLTF.

The rearrangement joins TRBV5-6 to TRBJ2-7, with D perhaps TRBD1 or TRBD2 (6 bases each). CDR1 is SGHDT and CDR2 is YYEEEE in the germline V gene. This CDR3 contains 16 residues. Trimming took 4 bases from V and 4 from J, leaving 21 bases between them. CDR3 coding DNA: TGTGCCAGCAGCCTACTAGCCCCGGCGGGACAATACGAGCAGTACTTC. Protein: CASSLLAPAGQYEQYF.

J is TRBJ2-1 and V is TRBV29-1; D perhaps matches TRBD1 (6 bases). The CDR3 is 16 amino acids. Trimming removed 4 bases at V and 4 bases at J, with 20 bases between. Looked up from germline, CDR1 is SQVTM and CDR2 is ANQGSEA. The CDR3 loop is CSVGQATRLQYNEQFF. The CDR3 DNA is TGCAGCGTTGGACAGGCTACGCGACTACAATACAATGAGCAGTTCTTC.

This chain connects TRBV7-3 to TRBJ1-2, with a tentative D call TRBD1 (5 bases). Trimming removed 0 bases from V and 6 bases from J, with 14 bases in between. The CDR3 extends over 15 amino acids. CDR1 and CDR2 from the germline V gene are SGHTA and FQGTGA. CDR3: CASSLTARDWDGYTF. The CDR3 DNA reads as TGTGCCAGCAGCTTAACAGCCAGGGACTGGGATGGCTACACCTTC. Drawing the rest from reference TRBV7-3 and TRBJ1-2, the complete variable domain is GAGVSQTPSNKVTEKGKYVELRCDPISGHTALYWYRQSLGQGPEFLIYFQGTGAADDSGLPNDRFFAVRPEGSVSTLKIQRTERGDSAVYLCASSLTARDWDGYTFGSGTRLTVV.

The chain has TRBV4-2 and TRBJ2-7; D gene ambiguous. CDR3 length: 15 amino acids. The ends were cut back, 7 bases at V and 2 bases at J, with 18 bases in the middle. Per germline, CDR1 LGHNA and CDR2 YNFKEQ. CDR3 loop: CASTAGIAWTYEQYF. CDR3 nucleotides: TGTGCCAGCACCGCAGGTATCGCGTGGACCTACGAGCAGTACTTC.

The rearrangement links TRBV2 to TRBJ2-1; D might be TRBD2 (7 bases). Trimming pared 5 bases from V and 8 bases from J, leaving 19 bases between. This CDR3 has 15 amino acids. In germline, CDR1 is SNHLY, CDR2 FYNNEI. The CDR3 spells CASSPGRQGGDEQFF. In DNA form, the CDR3 reads TGTGCCAGCAGTCCTGGACGCCAAGGGGGGGATGAGCAGTTCTTC.

The chain has TRBV18 and TRBJ1-1; D ambiguous. Trimming left V 3 bases short and J 1 base short, with 6 bases between. The CDR3 is 13 residues long. The germline V gene has CDR1 KGHSH and CDR2 LQKENI. The CDR3 DNA is TGTGCCAGCTCACCCCAAGAGAACACTGAAGCTTTCTTT. This encodes CASSPQENTEAFF.

This clone was recorded only once. The rearrangement joins TRBV19 to TRBJ2-1, with 8 bases identical to TRBD2. This CDR3 has 16 amino acids. Unmatched junction bases numbered 5, after V lost 2 bases and J lost 2 bases. Germline CDR1 and CDR2: LNHDA and SQIVND (reference sequence). The CDR3 nucleotides are TGTGCCAGTAGTATAACAGCGGGGGCAGCCTACAATGAGCAGTTCTTC. Its translation is CASSITAGAAYNEQFF.

The chain recombines TRBV3-1 (or the pseudogene TRBV3-2) with TRBJ2-5, with TRBD2 matching over 8 bases. This CDR3 has 17 amino acids. Germline V gene data show CDR1 as LGHDT and CDR2 as YNNKEL (reference sequence). The V and J ends lost 0 bases and 3 bases, in that order; junction bases with no gene match: 9. DNA for the CDR3: TGTGCCAGCAGCCAAGAATACGGACGGGGGGGAGAAGAGACCCAGTACTTC. This encodes CASSQEYGRGGEETQYF.

The chain links TRBV7-2 to TRBJ2-4; no definite D call. CDR1 is SGHTA, CDR2 FQGNSA, per germline. This CDR3 spans 17 amino acids. Trimming stripped 1 base from V and 0 bases from J, with 13 bases between. The CDR3 sequence: CASSLDGNTLAKNIQYF. The CDR3 DNA is TGTGCCAGCAGCTTAGACGGAAACACCTTAGCCAAAAACATTCAGTACTTC.